This TCR beta chain was captured in a study of T cells in Graves' hyperthyroidism and ophthalmopathy. Study in general: Before treatment of any kind, peripheral blood was taken at initial diagnosis.

This clonotype was seen a handful of times. This CDR3 spans 18 amino acids. Per germline, CDR1 LGHDT and CDR2 YNNKEL (reference sequence). V was trimmed by 1 base and J by 1 base, leaving 17 bases between them. Amplified TCR beta CDR3 regions came from RNA transcripts. Initially, a first-round RT-PCR of the TCR CDR3 employed the HTBI primer set. TCRdb passed the multiplex PCR reads through MiXCR, listing each CDR3 protein once. The table lists over 400,000 distinct CDR3 sequences, around a fifth of them singletons. Sequencing used blood. J is TRBJ2-4 and V is TRBV3-1, with D perhaps given as TRBD1 or TRBD2 (7 bases each). The TCR comes from a woman aged 70-85 years with Graves' ophthalmopathy. The CDR3 sequence is CASSQGGQGGAAKNIQYF. Here the CDR3 DNA reads TGTGCCAGCAGCCAAGGAGGTCAGGGGGGGGCGGCCAAAAACATTCAGTACTTC.